The sequence of this T cell receptor beta chain was determined in a study of shared clonotypes between healthy human individuals. General study points: Sequencing depth was expected to influence donor clonotype sharing.

Trimming left V 0 bases short and J 6 bases short, with 20 bases between. CDR1 is ENHRY and CDR2 is SYGVKD in the germline V gene. This CDR3 comprises 17 residues. In the authors' workflow: With immunoSEQ giving junction-only sequences and no quality scores, filtering differed. Libraries were prepared by immunoSEQ multiplex PCR; TCRdb keeps only in-frame clonotypes and omits some of them. Clone size and V and J calls were adopted from that table, with D and trimming inferred from the DNA. The top ten hold more than 0.95% of the sample, which has some 2.1 million clones, approximately 94% seen once. Naivety among CD8 cells was defined by CD45RO negativity and positive CCR7 selection, thereby excluding terminally differentiated effector memory CD45RA+ cells. With respect to this clone: Antigen: not known.

The chain is built from TRBV10-3 and TRBJ1-1, with D perhaps TRBD1 (5 bases). Input material: naive CD8+ T cells sorted from blood. This receptor was taken from a young man in good health. CDR3 coding DNA: TGTGCCATCAGTGAGTCTCGGGGGGGGAGAGGGTTCGCTGAAGCTTTCTTT. This sequence encodes CAISESRGGRGFAEAFF.